This TCR beta chain originates from a study of CD8+ T cells in alopecia areata. Study summary: Twice a day, 5 to 10 mg of oral tofacitinib was administered to treated patients. Severity of treated patients was scored by affected scalp percentage.

Deletions cut 0 bases from V and 5 bases from J, with 10 bases between. Germline CDR1 and CDR2: GTSNPN and SVGIG (reference sequence). This CDR3 region has 13 residues. Documented treatment: oral pan-JAK inhibitor, 5-10 mg twice daily. Both peripheral blood and punch biopsies of lesional scalp skin were obtained from patients who had alopecia areata. The sequencing template was cDNA reverse transcribed from extracted RNA. The assay was immunoSEQ multiplex PCR, and TCRdb's table has in-frame clones only and misses some. Here the sample spans 100,000 to 150,000 clones, about 61% being singletons. This rearrangement joins TRBV30 to TRBJ2-5; D is tentatively TRBD1 or TRBD2 (7 bases each). This receptor was identified in a human donor with alopecia areata. The sequences come from CD8+ T cells sorted from blood, collected at week 4, from a patient treated with tofacitinib. CDR3: CAWSVQGGETQYF. The CDR3 coding sequence is TGTGCCTGGAGTGTTCAGGGGGGGGAGACCCAGTACTTC.